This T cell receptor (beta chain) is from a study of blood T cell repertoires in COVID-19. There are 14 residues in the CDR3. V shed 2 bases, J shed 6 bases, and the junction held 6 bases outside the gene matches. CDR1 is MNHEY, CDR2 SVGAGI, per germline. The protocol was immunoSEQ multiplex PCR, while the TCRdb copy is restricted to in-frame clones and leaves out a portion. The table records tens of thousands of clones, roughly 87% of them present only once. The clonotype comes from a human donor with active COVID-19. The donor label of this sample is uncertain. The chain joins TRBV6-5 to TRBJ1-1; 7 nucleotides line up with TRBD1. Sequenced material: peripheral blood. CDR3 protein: CASSYGQATSEAFF. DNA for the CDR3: TGTGCCAGCAGTTACGGACAGGCGACGTCTGAAGCTTTCTTT.